Listed here is a single T cell receptor beta chain. Its antigen is not known. The sample is drawn from a study of OX40 agonist ivuxolimab in advanced cancers. Across the study: Administration of intravenous ivuxolimab to patients occurred every 2 weeks at 0.01 to 10 mg/kg. Study-wide results and limits: Both CD4+ and CD8+ T cell populations in blood had undergone clonal expansion by week 6 at 0.1 to 3.0 mg/kg. Low levels of normalized T-cell clonal expansion also appeared in some nonresponders. CD8+ T cells averaged more expanded clones than CD4+.

The CDR3 consists of 16 residues. V shed 0 bases and J shed 7 bases, with 18 bases lying between them. Per the germline V gene, CDR1 is KGHSH and CDR2 is LQKENI. Some clones are missing from TCRdb's copy, which holds only in-frame ones; the method was immunoSEQ multiplex PCR. Of approximately 78,000 clones listed, about 82% were seen once; the top ten hold approximately 6.9%. The sequencing used CD4+ or CD8+ T cells sorted from blood, collected in a trial of the OX40 agonist ivuxolimab. This sequence joins TRBV18 and TRBJ1-1; D not resolved. This TCR was recovered from an adult with an advanced solid tumor such as melanoma, head and neck, liver or kidney cancer. The CDR3 coding sequence is TGTGCCAGCTCACCACCGGTTTTATCAAGTCCCAGTGAAGCTTTCTTT. It translates to CASSPPVLSSPSEAFF.